The 26 T cell receptor beta chains in this list originate from one sample, sequenced in a study of T cells in Graves' hyperthyroidism and ophthalmopathy. The source material, RNA transcripts, was used to amplify TCR beta CDR3 regions. Carried out on the TCR CDR3, a first-round RT-PCR used the HTBI primer set. MiXCR, applied by TCRdb to the multiplex PCR reads, yields one record per CDR3 protein. The sample carries almost 600,000 distinct CDR3 sequences, roughly 46% recorded once. Material: peripheral blood or thyroid tissue (not recorded which). These receptors came from a woman aged 18-35 years with Graves' hyperthyroidism.

V and J are TRBV19 and TRBJ1-6; D gene unclear. Germline V gives CDR1 LNHDA, CDR2 SQIVND (reference sequence). Deletions cut 10 bases from V and 8 bases from J, with 15 bases between. The CDR3 totals 13 residues. CDR3 nucleotide sequence: TGTGCCACCAGCCTTTTCGCGGATTCACCCCTCCACTTT. As protein: CATSLFADSPLHF.

Note on this clonotype: At one boundary the junction diverges from the germline segment, which might be a read error. The chain employs TRBV24-1 and TRBJ2-5; D is ambiguous. Germline assignment: CDR1 KGHDR and CDR2 SFDVKD. The CDR3 is made up of 9 amino acids. The CDR3 nucleotides read TGTGCCAGGGAACAGAAGGATGTATTC. Its translation: CAREQKDVF.

This clonotype was detected ten times or more. The chain uses TRBV7-3 and TRBJ2-7; D might be TRBD2 (6 bases). CDR3 size: 15 residues. Germline V gives CDR1 SGHTA, CDR2 FQGTGA. Deletions cut 2 bases from V and 4 bases from J, with 15 bases between. The CDR3 DNA reads as TGTGCCAGCAGCTTAGCGGCGGGGAGTAGGTACGAGCAGTACTTC. Its translation: CASSLAAGSRYEQYF.

The chain joins TRBV2 to TRBJ1-4, with TRBD1 identical over 8 bases. The V gene's germline CDR1 is SNHLY and CDR2 FYNNEI. V lost 10 bases to trimming and J lost 5 bases; unmatched junction nucleotides: 9. CDR3 length: 14 residues. CDR3 sequence: CATRQGIYNEKLFF. Here the CDR3 DNA reads TGTGCCACGAGACAGGGGATCTACAATGAAAAACTGTTTTTT.

V usage is TRBV10-3 and J usage is TRBJ2-7; D gene uncertain. The V end lost 6 bases, the J end lost 0 bases, and 12 bases lay between the germline ends. The CDR3 is 14 amino acids. The germline gives CDR1 ENHRY, CDR2 SYGVKD. The CDR3 DNA follows: TGTGCCATCAGGCCGGCAGAGAGCTCCTACGAGCAGTACTTC. Protein product: CAIRPAESSYEQYF.

This clonotype showed up many times. CDR3 coding DNA: TGTGCCATCAGTGCGGACAGGGATCAGCCCCAGCATTTT. Translated, it gives CAISADRDQPQHF. The chain employs TRBV10-3 and TRBJ1-5; 8 nucleotides match TRBD1. This CDR3 is built from 13 residues. Trimming removed 4 bases from V and 5 bases from J; junction bases left unmatched: 1. CDR1 ENHRY and CDR2 SYGVKD come from the germline V gene.

DNA of the CDR3: TGCAGCGTGGCTGGCAGGGGCTACGAGCATGGCTACACCTTC. Translated: CSVAGRGYEHGYTF. This chain joins TRBV29-1 and TRBJ1-2; a weak D match, TRBD1 (6 bases). Germline values: CDR1 SQVTM, CDR2 ANQGSEA. Trimming pared 6 bases from V and 6 bases from J, leaving 20 bases between. This CDR3 has 14 amino acids.

V gene TRBV15 combines with J gene TRBJ2-5, with D perhaps TRBD1 or TRBD2 (5 bases each). The V and J ends lost 8 bases and 5 bases respectively, with 27 bases between them. The CDR3 spans 17 residues. In germline, CDR1 is LNHNV, CDR2 YYDKDF (reference sequence). The CDR3 coding sequence is TGTGCCACCCGCTGTGCTAGCAGCCGACAGTTCGGGGAGACCCAGTACTTC. It is translated as CATRCASSRQFGETQYF.

V is TRBV24-1 and J is TRBJ2-2; D remains ambiguous. Germline-derived CDR1 and CDR2 are KGHDR and SFDVKD. V shed 1 base and J shed 7 bases, with 6 bases lying between them. The CDR3 runs to 13 residues. In DNA, the CDR3 is TGTGCCACCAGTGATTTTGGTGGCGGGGAGCTGTTTTTT. Its protein product is CATSDFGGGELFF.

The chain recombines TRBV9 with TRBJ1-2, with TRBD1 matching 8 bases. The germline CDR1 and CDR2 sequences are SGDLS and YYNGEE. V shed 3 bases, J shed 11 bases, and the junction held 18 bases outside the gene matches. This CDR3 spans 16 amino acids. DNA of the CDR3: TGTGCCAGCAGCGGAGACAGGGGCGAACTAGGGCGGCAATACACCTTC. Translating it yields CASSGDRGELGRQYTF.

V is TRBV5-8 and J is TRBJ1-2, with 7 bases identical to TRBD1. Germline trimming cut 5 bases from V and 1 base from J; bases unmatched to any gene: 5. CDR1 is SGHTS and CDR2 is YDEGEE in the germline V gene. The CDR3 extends over 14 amino acids. The CDR3 is CASSEAGGNYGYTF. Here the CDR3 DNA reads TGTGCCAGCAGTGAAGCAGGGGGTAACTATGGCTACACCTTC.

This chain links TRBV5-1 with TRBJ1-2; D might be TRBD1 (5 bases). This CDR3 comprises 16 residues. The V and J ends lost 4 bases and 5 bases respectively, with 21 bases between them. Per germline, CDR1 SGHRS and CDR2 YFSETQ. For the CDR3, the DNA is TGCGCCAGCAGCAGAGGGGATGTGCAGCTTAGATATGGCTACACCTTC. The encoded protein is CASSRGDVQLRYGYTF.

V gene TRBV7-2 combines with J gene TRBJ2-1, with no clear D. This CDR3 is 14 amino acids long. V lost 4 bases and J lost 5, with 12 bases in between. Germline CDR1 and CDR2: SGHTA and FQGNSA. CDR3 in amino acids: CASSSSSGHNEQFF. The CDR3 DNA reads TGTGCCAGCAGCTCATCCTCAGGACACAATGAGCAGTTCTTC.

This clonotype was seen at least ten times. V is TRBV20-1 and J is TRBJ2-7; D unclear. This CDR3 contains 11 residues. The ends were cut back, 3 bases at V and 6 bases at J, with 9 bases in the middle. Germline-derived CDR1 and CDR2 are DFQATT and SNEGSKA (reference sequence). CDR3 DNA: TGCAGTGCTAGTCTGGTTGTCGAGCAGTACTTC. It translates to CSASLVVEQYF.

This chain uses TRBV20-1 with TRBJ2-6; TRBD1 or TRBD2 may be the D gene (5 bases each). V was clipped by 3 bases and J by 1 base, with 16 bases between them. Germline values: CDR1 DFQATT, CDR2 SNEGSKA (reference sequence). The CDR3 loop spans 17 amino acids. The CDR3 sequence: CSASWDPERSGANVLTF. CDR3 nucleotides: TGCAGTGCTAGCTGGGACCCGGAGAGATCTGGGGCCAACGTCCTGACTTTC.

The chain links TRBV29-1 to TRBJ1-2; possibly TRBD1 for D (5 bases). In germline, CDR1 is SQVTM, CDR2 ANQGSEA. Trimming pared 6 bases from V and 3 bases from J, leaving 23 bases between. There are 16 residues in the CDR3. CDR3 loop: CSVDTSGDGGDYGYTF. The CDR3 bases are TGCAGCGTCGACACCTCCGGGGACGGGGGGGACTATGGCTACACCTTC.

This clonotype appeared many times. The CDR3: CASSLTLIRQGFNTGELFF. The CDR3 DNA is TGTGCCAGCAGCTTAACATTGATAAGGCAGGGGTTTAACACCGGGGAGCTGTTTTTT. The chain has TRBV7-2 and TRBJ2-2, with TRBD1 as a possible D gene (6 bases). The CDR3 is made up of 19 amino acids. The germline V gene has CDR1 SGHTA and CDR2 FQGNSA. The germline V and J ends were trimmed by 2 bases and 2 bases, with 21 bases remaining between them.

This clonotype was seen ten or more times. This sequence joins TRBV6-1 and TRBJ1-6; weak D call: TRBD1 (6 bases). Germline loops: CDR1 MNHNS, CDR2 SASEGT. CDR3 length: 15 residues. Trimming removed 8 bases at V and 2 bases at J, with 13 bases between. In DNA, the CDR3 is TGTGCCAGCCGGAACAGGGACACCTATAATTCACCCCTCCACTTT. Its translation is CASRNRDTYNSPLHF.

The genes are TRBV7-9 and TRBJ1-1, with 8 nucleotides matching TRBD1. The CDR3 totals 18 residues. The V gene's germline CDR1 is SEHNR and CDR2 FQNEAQ (reference sequence). With 5 bases clipped from V and 1 base from J, the junction kept 15 bases outside the gene matches. CDR3 residues: CASSPTSGTGYTNTEAFF. The CDR3, as DNA: TGTGCCAGCAGCCCAACTAGCGGGACAGGCTACACGAACACTGAAGCTTTCTTT.

The CDR3 loop is CASLGWDTEAFF. CDR3 DNA sequence: TGTGCCAGCTTGGGGTGGGACACTGAAGCTTTCTTT. The chain links TRBV2 to TRBJ1-1; D unresolved. Germline-derived CDR1 and CDR2 are SNHLY and FYNNEI. CDR3 length: 12 amino acids. Between the trimmed V and J ends, which lost 8 bases and 3 bases, there was a span of 10 bases.

V is TRBV2 and J is TRBJ1-4; D remains unclear. Trimming stripped 4 bases from V and 5 bases from J, with 8 bases between. Germline values: CDR1 SNHLY, CDR2 FYNNEI. CDR3 length equals 13 residues. CDR3 nucleotide sequence: TGTGCCAGCAGTGTAGAGAGCAATGAAAAACTGTTTTTT. Translating it yields CASSVESNEKLFF.

V and J are TRBV5-1 and TRBJ1-1; no clear D gene. Germline V lookup: CDR1 SGHRS, CDR2 YFSETQ. V lost 0 bases, J lost 6 bases, and 21 bases lay in between. CDR3 length: 17 amino acids. CDR3 sequence reads: CASSLDNSGRADPEAFF. CDR3 bases: TGCGCCAGCAGCTTGGACAATTCCGGGAGGGCTGACCCTGAAGCTTTCTTT.

This clonotype was recorded at least ten times. The chain links TRBV29-1 to TRBJ2-7, with D possibly TRBD2 on 5 matching bases. CDR1 and CDR2 (germline): SQVTM, ANQGSEA. The CDR3 consists of 14 residues. Deletions cut 2 bases from V and 3 bases from J, with 14 bases between. The CDR3 nucleotides are TGCAGCGTTGAAAGTAGCGTCGGAAACTACGAGCAGTACTTC. Translation: CSVESSVGNYEQYF.

V usage is TRBV20-1 and J usage is TRBJ2-3, with TRBD1 identical over 10 bases. The germline V gene encodes CDR1 DFQATT and CDR2 SNEGSKA (reference sequence). With 0 bases clipped from V and 5 bases from J, the junction kept 5 bases outside the gene matches. CDR3 length: 15 amino acids. The CDR3 coding sequence is TGCAGTGCTAGAGATCCCCGGACAGGGGGAGATACGCAGTATTTT. Its protein product is CSARDPRTGGDTQYF.

This clonotype was detected ten times or more. The chain is built from TRBV20-1 and TRBJ2-1, with D perhaps TRBD1 (6 bases). The V and J ends lost 5 bases and 10 bases respectively, with 15 bases between them. Per germline, CDR1 DFQATT and CDR2 SNEGSKA (reference sequence). CDR3 size: 12 residues. The chain's CDR3 is CSAGEQGKEQFF. Here the CDR3 DNA reads TGCAGTGCTGGGGAACAGGGTAAGGAGCAGTTCTTC.

This clonotype was recorded many times. V gene TRBV11-2 combines with J gene TRBJ2-5; D remains ambiguous. Germline CDR1 and CDR2: SGHAT and FQNNGV. V gave up 1 base and J gave up 6 bases, with 12 bases separating them. CDR3 length equals 14 residues. The CDR3 reads CASSLAPSDQTQYF. The CDR3 DNA follows: TGTGCCAGCAGCTTAGCCCCGTCCGACCAGACCCAGTACTTC.